This T cell receptor beta chain is drawn from a study of response to subunit inactivated influenza vaccine. Study-wide results and caveats: That few new T cells are recruited by each seasonal influenza vaccination was the authors' suggestion.

TCRdb independently ran MiXCR on the RT-PCR reads; one entry per CDR3 protein. The sample contains approximately 700,000 distinct CDR3 sequences, more than 15% of which appear only once. CDR3 length: 11 amino acids. With 6 bases removed from V and 7 bases from J, the gap between germline ends came to 9 bases. As concerns this clonotype: Its cognate antigen is unknown.

The sequences come from PBMCs from blood, collected 11 to 12 days after vaccination. The rearrangement joins TRBV12-3 or TRBV12-4 to TRBJ2-5; D not resolved. The TCR comes from a man aged 50 to 59 who received an inactivated influenza vaccine. DNA of the CDR3: TGTGCCAGCAGCTCGAAAGGGACCCAGTACTTC. Protein sequence: CASSSKGTQYF.